This T cell receptor (beta chain) was recovered during a study of cytomegalovirus exposure and HLA in healthy donors. Study-level findings and limits: It was assumed in the presence/absence analyses that sequencing depth was roughly uniform across donors. TCR beta V- and J-gene trimming, according to a later analysis, was linked to a missense DCLRE1C variant. Researchers counted 164 TCR beta chains as cytomegalovirus-associated. Upon later analysis, HLA-associated TCR beta chains proved more clonally expanded than other, equally common chains.

The PCR used 60 Vbeta and 13 Jbeta primers. Profiling relied on immunoSEQ multiplex PCR, and the TCRdb table lists in-frame clones only, not all of them. This sample carries under 250,000 clones, about 78% of them seen once, and the ten largest clones take 3% to 4%. On this clone itself: The antigen is undetermined.

Trimming stripped 4 bases from V and 4 bases from J, with 11 bases between. CDR3 length: 14 amino acids. CDR1 SGHNT and CDR2 YYREEE come from the germline V gene (reference sequence). The gene calls are TRBV5-4 and TRBJ1-4; no clear D gene. Sequencing was done on a sample of PBMCs. This clonotype originated in a male donor in good health and CMV-seronegative. The CDR3 sequence is CASSRVGLNEKLFF. The CDR3 bases are TGTGCCAGCAGCCGGGTAGGACTTAATGAAAAACTGTTTTTT.